These T cell receptor beta chains were read from a single sample in a study of CD8 T cells in ankylosing spondylitis. One entry per CDR3 protein, called by TCRdb with MiXCR from the 5' RACE reads. The table lists 750,000 to 850,000 distinct CDR3 sequences, 12% of them singletons. The sample taken for sequencing was blood, either unsorted or a sorted T cell fraction (not recorded which). The receptors were gathered from a male donor with ankylosing spondylitis. Each CDR3 is given with its conserved first and last residue. Fields, in order: clone size, J gene, D gene, V gene, CDR3 DNA, CDR3 protein. A D gene is named only where the DNA matches it firmly. Clone size is not always given. Where it is, it says once, few, many or a class for expanded clones.

>-|TRBJ2-5|TRBD1|TRBV7-8
TGTGCCAGCAGCTGGGCCACAGGGGGCAGGGAGACCCAGTACTTC
CASSWATGGRETQYF
>few|TRBJ2-3|TRBD2|TRBV20-1
TGCAGTGGAAGAGGCGGGAGACTAGATACGCAGTATTTT
CSGRGGRLDTQYF
>-|TRBJ2-3|TRBD1|TRBV19
TGTGCCAGTAGTATAGGACAGGGAGATACGCAGTATTTT
CASSIGQGDTQYF
>-|TRBJ2-2|-|TRBV7-6
TGTGCCAGCAGTCTCTTCCCGGAGGGATCTCGTACCGGGGAGCTGTTTTTT
CASSLFPEGSRTGELFF
>-|TRBJ2-2|-|TRBV12-3/TRBV12-4
TGTGCCAGCAGTGTGGGGAATCTCATGAGGACCGGGGAGCTGTTTTTT
CASSVGNLMRTGELFF
>-|TRBJ2-7|-|TRBV4-3
TGCGCCAGCAGCCAAGCCCGAGCGGCCCCCTACGAGCAGTACTTC
CASSQARAAPYEQYF
>-|TRBJ1-1|-|TRBV2
TGTGCCAGCAGCATCACAGGGTTGGGCACTGAAGCTTTCTTT
CASSITGLGTEAFF
>few|TRBJ2-5|-|TRBV9
TGTGCCAGCAGCGTAGGAAGGGGGGAACAAGAGACCCAGTACTTC
CASSVGRGEQETQYF
>-|TRBJ1-1|-|TRBV20-1
TGCAGTCTAGGGGGGGAGGTAAACACTGAAGCTTTCTTT
CSLGGEVNTEAFF
>few|TRBJ1-3|-|TRBV9
TGTGCCAGCAGCGTAGATGGAAACACCATATATTTT
CASSVDGNTIYF
>-|TRBJ2-1|-|TRBV6-2/TRBV6-3
TGTGCCAGCAGTTACTCGCGCAGATTGGGCGAGCAGTTCTTC
CASSYSRRLGEQFF
>-|TRBJ1-6|-|TRBV28
TGTGCCAGCACCCCCGGGAAGGAGGGATATTCACCCCTCCACTTT
CASTPGKEGYSPLHF
>-|TRBJ1-6|-|TRBV6-5
TGTGCCAGCAGTTCCCGGGGTACACAGGAGAATTCACCCCTCCACTTT
CASSSRGTQENSPLHF
>few|TRBJ2-1|-|TRBV6-2/TRBV6-3
TGTGCCAGCACCGAATACGGAGCCAGCGATGAGCAGTTCTTC
CASTEYGASDEQFF
>many|TRBJ2-1|TRBD2|TRBV20-1
TGCAGTGCGCGGACTAGAGGGAATGAGCAGTTCTTC
CSARTRGNEQFF
>-|TRBJ2-3|TRBD2|TRBV4-3
TGCGCCAGCAGCCCCGAGTGGAGGAGTTGGCGGGGGGGAGGGGCAGATACGCAGTATTTT
CASSPEWRSWRGGGADTQYF
>-|TRBJ2-1|TRBD2|TRBV9
TGTGCCAGCAGCTCCCGGGAGGGAAACTACTACAATGAGCAGTTCTTC
CASSSREGNYYNEQFF
>few|TRBJ2-7|-|TRBV5-1
TGCGCCAGCAGAATGACACCCAGTATCTCTGAGCAGTACTTC
CASRMTPSISEQYF
>-|TRBJ1-3|-|TRBV29-1
TGCAGCGTTGAACGGAGGGGCACGGGAAACACCATATATTTT
CSVERRGTGNTIYF
>-|TRBJ2-7|-|TRBV15
TGTGCCACCAGCAGCTACGAGGGGGGCTACGAGCAGTACTTC
CATSSYEGGYEQYF
>-|TRBJ2-5|TRBD1|TRBV18
TGTGCCAGCTCACGAGGACAGGGACGGGCAGAGACCCAGTACTTC
CASSRGQGRAETQYF
>-|TRBJ2-7|TRBD1|TRBV27
TGTGCCAGCAGTTTACCCGGACAGGGTGTATACGAGCAGTACTTC
CASSLPGQGVYEQYF
>-|TRBJ1-1|TRBD1|TRBV2
TGTGCCAGCAGTGTAGACAGGGCTGAAGCTTTCTTT
CASSVDRAEAFF
>many|TRBJ1-6|-|TRBV6-5
TGTGCCAGCAGTTACGGGCAGAATAATTCACCCCTCCACTTT
CASSYGQNNSPLHF
>few|TRBJ1-4|-|TRBV5-1
TGCGCCAGCAGCTCGGGCGGGACTTCGAAGGAAAAACTGTTTTTT
CASSSGGTSKEKLFF
>-|TRBJ1-5|TRBD1|TRBV7-2
TGTGCCAGCAGCCCGTCCGGAGGGGGCTTAAATCAGCCCCAGCATTTT
CASSPSGGGLNQPQHF
>-|TRBJ2-3|TRBD2|TRBV5-1
TGCGCCAGCAGCTCCTCTACTAGCGGGAGGTTCCCAATAGCGCAGTATTTT
CASSSSTSGRFPIAQYF
>-|TRBJ2-6|-|TRBV12-3/TRBV12-4
TGTGCCAGCACCCCCAGCGGCTCTGGGGCCAACGTCCTGACTTTC
CASTPSGSGANVLTF
>-|TRBJ2-7|-|TRBV29-1
TGCAGCGTTCTGCCTCGAAATGGGCTAAGCTACGAGCAGTACTTC
CSVLPRNGLSYEQYF
>few|TRBJ1-2|TRBD1|TRBV7-2
TGTGCCAGCAGCGAAAGACAGGGTTTCTATGGCTACACCTTC
CASSERQGFYGYTF
>few|TRBJ2-5|TRBD1|TRBV6-5
TGTGCCAGCAGTTACCTGGACAGGGGCGAGACCCAGTACTTC
CASSYLDRGETQYF
>-|TRBJ2-5|-|TRBV11-2
TGTGCCAGCAGCCAATCAACGTGGGGGGGCGCGGAGGAGACCCAGTACTTC
CASSQSTWGGAEETQYF
>-|TRBJ1-2|-|TRBV7-2
TGTGCCAGCACCCCATCGGCAGGGACTAACTATGGCTACACCTTC
CASTPSAGTNYGYTF